This T cell receptor (beta chain) was captured by sequencing in a study of T-cell reconstitution after alpha-beta-depleted transplantation in children. Unique molecular identifiers were used in preparing the TCRbeta library. TCRdb passed the PCR reads through MiXCR, listing each CDR3 protein once. The table has about 420,000 distinct CDR3 sequences, roughly 11% seen once; the top ten hold nearly 5.5%. The CDR3 contains 14 residues. V gave up 2 bases and J gave up 4 bases, with 12 bases separating them. Germline V gene sequence: CDR1 SGDLS, CDR2 YYNGEE. This clonotype has a handful of counts. The V gene is TRBV9, the J gene TRBJ1-1; D is undetermined. This TCR was recovered from a human donor who donated a stem cell graft to a child with acute myeloid leukemia. The material was PBMCs from the stem cell graft donor, obtained from the stem cell graft. The CDR3 nucleotides read TGTGCCAGCAGCGTGGCCCCGGAGGGCACTGAAGCTTTCTTT. Translation: CASSVAPEGTEAFF.